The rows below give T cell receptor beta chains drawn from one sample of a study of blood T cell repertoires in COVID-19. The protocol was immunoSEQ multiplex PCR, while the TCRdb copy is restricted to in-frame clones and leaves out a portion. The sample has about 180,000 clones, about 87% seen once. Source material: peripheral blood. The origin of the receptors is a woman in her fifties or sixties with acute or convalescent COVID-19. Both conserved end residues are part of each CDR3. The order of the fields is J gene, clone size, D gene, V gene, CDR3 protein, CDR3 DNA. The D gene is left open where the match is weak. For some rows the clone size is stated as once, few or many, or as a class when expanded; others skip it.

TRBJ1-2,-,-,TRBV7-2,CASSLGLKGVGYTF,TGTGCCAGCAGCTTAGGATTGAAGGGGGTCGGCTACACCTTC
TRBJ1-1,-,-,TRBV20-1,CRAVNTEAFF,TGCAGGGCAGTGAACACTGAAGCTTTCTTT
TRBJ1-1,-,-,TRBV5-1,CASSEVTLNTEAFF,TGCGCCAGCAGCGAGGTCACCTTGAACACTGAAGCTTTCTTT
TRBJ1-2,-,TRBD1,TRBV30,CAWSEGTVNYGYTF,TGTGCCTGGAGTGAGGGGACAGTAAACTATGGCTACACCTTC
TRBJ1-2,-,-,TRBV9,CASSVEGDVSPDYGYTF,TGTGCCAGCAGCGTAGAGGGGGACGTCTCCCCAGACTATGGCTACACCTTC
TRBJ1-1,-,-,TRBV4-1,CASSQDPRPDTEAFF,TGCGCCAGCAGCCAAGACCCCAGGCCGGACACTGAAGCTTTCTTT
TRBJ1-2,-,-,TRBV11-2,CASSLTDRPNYGYTF,TGTGCCAGCAGCTTAACAGACAGGCCCAACTATGGCTACACCTTC
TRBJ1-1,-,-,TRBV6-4,CASRQSSNLRNTEAFF,TGTGCCAGCAGACAGAGCTCCAATCTACGGAACACTGAAGCTTTCTTT
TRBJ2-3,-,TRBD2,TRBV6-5,CASSSLREGSADTQYF,TGTGCCAGCAGTTCCCTGCGGGAGGGAAGCGCAGATACGCAGTATTTT
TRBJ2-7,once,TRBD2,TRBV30,CAWSEWGGRIYEQYF,TGTGCCTGGAGTGAATGGGGCGGGAGGATTTACGAGCAGTACTTC
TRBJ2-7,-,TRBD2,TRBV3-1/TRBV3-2,CASSPGTSGSYYEQYF,TGTGCCAGCAGCCCCGGGACTAGCGGGTCCTACTACGAGCAGTACTTC
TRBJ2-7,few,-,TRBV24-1,CATRGSGVSAFPLWEQYF,TGTGCCACCAGGGGATCAGGGGTCAGCGCCTTTCCTTTGTGGGAGCAGTACTTC
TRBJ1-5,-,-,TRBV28,CASSTPQGTNQPQHF,TGTGCCAGCAGTACCCCTCAGGGTACCAATCAGCCCCAGCATTTT
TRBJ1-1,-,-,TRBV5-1,CASSPRTKNTEAFF,TGCGCCAGCAGCCCCCGGACAAAGAACACTGAAGCTTTCTTT
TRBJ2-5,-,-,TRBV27,CASSSRITQETQYF,TGTGCCAGCAGTTCGAGGATCACGCAAGAGACCCAGTACTTC
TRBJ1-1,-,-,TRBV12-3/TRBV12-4,CASSQKPGVGAFF,TGTGCCAGCAGCCAGAAACCAGGGGTCGGAGCTTTCTTT
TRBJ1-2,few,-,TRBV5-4,CASSWGQSDGYTF,TGTGCCAGCAGCTGGGGGCAAAGCGATGGCTACACCTTC
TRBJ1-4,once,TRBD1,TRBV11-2,CASSLKYGIRGEKLFF,TGTGCCAGCAGCTTAAAATATGGGATCAGGGGGGAAAAACTGTTTTTT
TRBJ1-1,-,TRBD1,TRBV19,CASQPTGTKLEAFF,TGTGCCAGCCAACCGACAGGGACGAAGCTTGAAGCTTTCTTT
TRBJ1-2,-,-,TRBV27,CASSPPGRQDGYTF,TGTGCCAGCAGTCCCCCAGGGCGCCAGGATGGCTACACCTTC
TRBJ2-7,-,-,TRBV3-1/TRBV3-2,CASSSLTAPEQYF,TGTGCCAGCAGCTCCCTCACCGCGCCCGAGCAGTACTTC
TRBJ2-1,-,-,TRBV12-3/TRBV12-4,CASSAPGINEQFF,TGTGCCAGCAGTGCCCCAGGGATTAATGAGCAGTTCTTC
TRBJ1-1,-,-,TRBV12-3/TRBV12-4,CASRLGHEAFF,TGTGCCAGCAGACTTGGACACGAAGCTTTCTTT
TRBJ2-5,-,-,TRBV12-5,CASAPSRTTLETQYF,TGTGCTAGTGCCCCCTCCCGGACTACCCTGGAGACCCAGTACTTC
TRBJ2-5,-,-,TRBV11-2,CASNIGGFGETQYF,TGTGCCAGCAACATTGGGGGGTTCGGGGAGACCCAGTACTTC
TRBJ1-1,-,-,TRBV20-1,CSAAGTFEAFF,TGCAGTGCCGCGGGCACCTTCGAAGCTTTCTTT
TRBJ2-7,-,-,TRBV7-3,CASSCPPSGYDYEQYF,TGTGCCAGCAGCTGCCCCCCCTCAGGGTACGACTACGAGCAGTACTTC
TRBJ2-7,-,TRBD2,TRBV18,CASSPRGPSGSSYEQYF,TGTGCCAGCTCACCACGAGGGCCTAGCGGGAGCTCCTACGAGCAGTACTTC
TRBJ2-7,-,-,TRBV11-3,CASSFGVEQYF,TGTGCCAGCAGCTTCGGGGTGGAGCAGTACTTC
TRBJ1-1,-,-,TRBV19,CASSNLWGGGNTEAFF,TGTGCCAGTAGTAACCTGTGGGGGGGCGGTAACACTGAAGCTTTCTTT
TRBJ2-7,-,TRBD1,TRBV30,CAWNNRGMFHEQYF,TGTGCCTGGAATAACAGGGGTATGTTCCACGAGCAGTACTTC
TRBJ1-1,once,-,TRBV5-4,CASSLEEGTKAFF,TGTGCCAGCAGCTTGGAGGAGGGGACCAAAGCTTTCTTT
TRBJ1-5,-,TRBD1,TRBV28,CASSRWDREGNQPQHF,TGTGCCAGCAGTAGGTGGGACAGGGAGGGCAATCAGCCCCAGCATTTT
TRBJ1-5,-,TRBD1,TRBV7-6,CASSSQPAGQGDPQHF,TGTGCCAGCAGCTCCCAGCCCGCGGGACAGGGGGACCCCCAGCATTTT
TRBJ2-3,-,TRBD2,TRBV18,CASSPPQRGGRDTQYF,TGTGCCAGCTCACCACCCCAGCGGGGGGGCAGAGATACGCAGTATTTT
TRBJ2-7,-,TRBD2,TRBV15,CATSRGGTSGFYEQYF,TGTGCCACCAGCAGAGGGGGGACTAGCGGTTTCTACGAGCAGTACTTC
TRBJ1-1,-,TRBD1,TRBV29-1,CSGQGHPEAFF,TGCAGCGGACAGGGTCACCCTGAAGCTTTCTTT
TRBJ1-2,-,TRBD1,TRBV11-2,CASSLLYDREF,TGTGCCAGCAGCTTATTATACGACAGGGAATTC
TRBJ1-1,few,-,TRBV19,CASSHIGPGGAFF,TGTGCCAGTAGTCACATAGGGCCGGGGGGAGCTTTCTTT
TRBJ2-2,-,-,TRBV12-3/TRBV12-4,CASSYADTGELFF,TGTGCCAGCAGTTACGCAGACACCGGGGAGCTGTTTTTT
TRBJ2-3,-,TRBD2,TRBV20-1,CSASPTTGLAVADTQYF,TGCAGTGCTAGTCCAACAACCGGACTAGCGGTCGCAGATACGCAGTATTTT
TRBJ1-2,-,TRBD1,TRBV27,CASRPSGTDYGYTF,TGTGCCAGCAGACCTTCCGGGACAGACTATGGCTACACCTTC
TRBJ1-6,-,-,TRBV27,CASAPRGDFTAYNSPLHF,TGTGCCAGCGCCCCCCGAGGAGACTTTACGGCCTATAATTCACCCCTCCACTTT
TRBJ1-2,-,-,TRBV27,CASSPGLPGYGYTF,TGTGCCAGCAGCCCGGGACTCCCAGGCTATGGCTACACCTTC
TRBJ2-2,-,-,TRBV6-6,CASSSFRGAGELFF,TGTGCCAGCAGTTCCTTTCGGGGAGCCGGGGAGCTGTTTTTT
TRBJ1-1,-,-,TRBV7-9,CASSLPGTEAFF,TGTGCCAGCAGCTTACCGGGCACTGAAGCTTTCTTT